Below, 26 T cell receptor beta chains from the same sample are listed, as sequenced in a study of Ad26.COV2.S vaccination and SARS-CoV-2 variants. The table came from immunoSEQ multiplex PCR; TCRdb's copy has only in-frame clones and leaves some out. The sample has hundreds of thousands of clones, around nine tenths seen once. Regarding treatment: some 20 received Ad26.COV2.S at low or high dose, single or two shots; 5 received placebo; per-sample allocation not given. The samples date from day 63 after the first vaccine or placebo injection. The sequencing used peripheral blood, collected in a trial of Ad26.COV2.S vaccine versus placebo. The receptor set was obtained from a person between 18 and 60 years old who received the Ad26.COV2.S COVID-19 vaccine or a placebo.

V is TRBV12-5 and J is TRBJ2-7; D may be TRBD1 or TRBD2 (5 bases each). The CDR3 loop spans 15 amino acids. V lost 0 bases and J 6 bases, leaving 15 bases between the germline ends. Germline assignment: CDR1 LGHNT and CDR2 FRNRAP. The DNA of the CDR3 is TGTGCTAGTGGTTTGGTAACCAGGGCGGGTTGCGAGCAGTACTTC. It yields the protein CASGLVTRAGCEQYF.

The gene calls are TRBV2 and TRBJ2-5; D call uncertain. Between the trimmed V and J ends, which lost 2 bases and 0 bases, there was a span of 4 bases. The CDR3 is 13 residues long. Germline V gene lookup returns CDR1 SNHLY and CDR2 FYNNEI. This chain's CDR3 is CASSEHNQETQYF. DNA of the CDR3: TGTGCCAGCAGTGAACACAACCAAGAGACCCAGTACTTC.

The rearrangement links TRBV9 to TRBJ2-7; a possible D gene is TRBD2 (5 bases). V was clipped by 4 bases and J by 2 bases, with 13 bases between them. There are 14 residues in the CDR3. Germline assignment: CDR1 SGDLS and CDR2 YYNGEE. CDR3: CASSPRTGTYEQYF. CDR3 nucleotides: TGTGCCAGCAGCCCCCGGACGGGGACCTACGAGCAGTACTTC.

The chain recombines TRBV7-9 with TRBJ2-5; tentative D call: TRBD1 (6 bases). Trimming pared 1 base from V and 5 bases from J, leaving 11 bases between. Germline CDR1 SEHNR, CDR2 FQNEAQ (reference sequence). CDR3 length: 14 amino acids. CDR3 loop: CASSLDRVGETQYF. CDR3 DNA: TGTGCCAGCAGCTTAGACAGGGTGGGCGAGACCCAGTACTTC.

The genes are TRBV5-5 and TRBJ2-3; D is ambiguous. In germline, CDR1 is SGHKS, CDR2 YYEKEE (reference sequence). V was cut by 5 bases and J by 6 bases, with 10 bases left in between. This CDR3 comprises 12 residues. CDR3 loop: CASSSSPDTQYF. CDR3 DNA sequence: TGTGCCAGCAGTAGCTCTCCGGATACGCAGTATTTT.

The CDR3 nucleotides read TGTGCCAGCAGCCAAGATGGGACAGGGAATTCACCCCTCCACTTT. Translated, it gives CASSQDGTGNSPLHF. The chain uses TRBV3-1 (or the pseudogene TRBV3-2) and TRBJ1-6; 9 bases are a match to TRBD1. This CDR3 is 15 amino acids long. V lost 0 bases, J lost 7 bases, and 1 base stayed unmatched. Germline CDR1 is LGHDT and CDR2 is YNNKEL (reference sequence).

This chain joins TRBV6-6 and TRBJ2-5; 13 bases line up with TRBD2. The CDR3 length is 16 residues. Germline trimming cut 4 bases from V and 1 base from J; bases unmatched to any gene: 3. The germline V gene encodes CDR1 MNHNY and CDR2 SVGAGI (reference sequence). In nucleotides, the CDR3 is TGTGCCAGCAGTTCCAGACTAGCGGGAGGCCAAGAGACCCAGTACTTC. Residues: CASSSRLAGGQETQYF.

The CDR3 sequence is CASSYYTGSGELFF. The CDR3 nucleotides are TGTGCCAGCAGTTACTACACGGGGTCCGGGGAGCTGTTTTTT. The chain couples TRBV6-2 or TRBV6-3 to TRBJ2-2, with D maybe TRBD2 (5 bases). V was cut by 1 base and J by 6 bases, with 9 bases left in between. The V gene's germline CDR1 is MNHEY and CDR2 SVGEGT. The CDR3 has 14 residues.

The gene calls are TRBV19 and TRBJ1-1; D not certain. This CDR3 spans 14 amino acids. V lost 7 bases to trimming and J lost 2 bases, with 14 bases between them. In germline, CDR1 is LNHDA, CDR2 SQIVND (reference sequence). DNA of the CDR3: TGTGCCAGTATGGAGGGCTCCACCAACACTGAAGCTTTCTTT. Translation: CASMEGSTNTEAFF.

The chain is built from TRBV21-1 and TRBJ2-6; the table names TRBD1, a call not compared with the DNA. TRBV21-1 represents a pseudogene. The CDR3 spans 18 residues. CDR3 sequence: CASSNRQGAISGANVLTF. In DNA, the CDR3 is TGTGCCAGCAGCAACCGACAGGGGGCCATCTCTGGGGCCAACGTCCTGACTTTC.

This chain connects TRBV24-1 to TRBJ2-2; no firm D call. V lost 4 bases to trimming and J lost 4 bases, with 15 bases between them. In germline, CDR1 is KGHDR, CDR2 SFDVKD. The CDR3 is made up of 16 amino acids. The CDR3 bases are TGTGCCACCAGTGAGGGCCCCGGGTCAGCCACCGGGGAGCTGTTTTTT. Amino acid sequence: CATSEGPGSATGELFF.

The chain joins TRBV2 to TRBJ1-2, with 7 bases that match TRBD1. J lost 4 bases, V lost 2 bases, and 7 bases had no gene match. This CDR3 region has 15 residues. CDR1 SNHLY and CDR2 FYNNEI come from the germline V gene. CDR3: CASSELRGQTYGYTF. The DNA for the CDR3 is TGTGCCAGCAGTGAACTCCGGGGACAGACCTATGGCTACACCTTC.

This clone occurred a few times. The V and J genes are TRBV7-6 and TRBJ2-3; D call uncertain. There are 14 residues in the CDR3. CDR1 SGHVS and CDR2 FNYEAQ come from the germline V gene. The V end lost 0 bases, the J end lost 0 bases, and 4 bases lay between the germline ends. The CDR3 is CASSLAPSTDTQYF. The CDR3 DNA reads TGTGCCAGCAGCTTAGCCCCTAGCACAGATACGCAGTATTTT.

This chain's CDR3 is CASSHPAADQKETQYF. The CDR3 DNA sequence: TGTGCCAGCAGCCACCCCGCCGCCGACCAAAAAGAGACCCAGTACTTC. The chain couples TRBV7-2 to TRBJ2-5; D not certain. The length of the CDR3 is 16 residues. The V end lost 5 bases, the J end lost 3 bases, and 19 bases lay between the germline ends. From germline, CDR1 is SGHTA and CDR2 FQGNSA.

This chain connects TRBV5-5 to TRBJ2-7, with D perhaps assigned TRBD1 or TRBD2 (5 bases each). Germline lookup yields CDR1 SGHKS and CDR2 YYEKEE (reference sequence). This CDR3 has 15 residues. Trimming took 1 base from V and 3 from J, leaving 14 bases between them. The CDR3 protein is CASSLQGSADYEQYF. The CDR3, as DNA: TGTGCCAGCAGCTTGCAGGGTAGCGCGGACTACGAGCAGTACTTC.

The J gene is TRBJ2-1, the V gene TRBV7-9, with D unresolved. Germline CDR1 reads SEHNR; CDR2 reads FQNEAQ (reference sequence). Between the trimmed V and J ends, which lost 7 bases and 2 bases, there was a span of 18 bases. The CDR3 covers 16 residues. Here the CDR3 DNA reads TGTGCCAGCATCACGGGCGGAGTAATCGCCTACAATGAGCAGTTCTTC. Amino acid sequence: CASITGGVIAYNEQFF.

The V and J genes are TRBV7-8 and TRBJ2-1; 14 bases align to TRBD2. Unmatched junction bases numbered 5, after V lost 2 bases and J lost 5 bases. CDR1 is SGHVS and CDR2 is FQNEAQ in the germline V gene. CDR3 size: 17 residues. The CDR3: CASSLRRTSGRNNEQFF. CDR3 DNA: TGTGCCAGCAGCTTAAGAAGGACTAGCGGGAGGAACAATGAGCAGTTCTTC.

This rearrangement joins TRBV7-8 to TRBJ2-3; D is perhaps TRBD1 or TRBD2 (5 bases each). The V gene lost 6 bases and the J gene lost 0 bases, with 16 bases spanning the gap. This CDR3 is 16 amino acids long. Germline CDR1 SGHVS, CDR2 FQNEAQ. CDR3 amino acids: CASSLLGGLSTDTQYF. The CDR3 DNA reads TGTGCCAGCAGTTTGCTTGGGGGTCTTAGCACAGATACGCAGTATTTT. Looking up the rest from reference TRBV7-8 and TRBJ2-3 gives the full variable domain: GAGVSQSPRYKVAKRGQDVALRCDPISGHVSLFWYQQALGQGPEFLTYFQNEAQLDKSGLPSDRFFAERPEGSVSTLKIQRTQQEDSAVYLCASSLLGGLSTDTQYFGPGTRLTVL.

The CDR3 here is CASSDFSHEQYF. The CDR3 DNA reads as TGTGCCAGCAGTGATTTTTCGCACGAGCAGTACTTC. The chain recombines TRBV2 with TRBJ2-7; D uncertain. Germline V gene lookup returns CDR1 SNHLY and CDR2 FYNNEI. V lost 3 bases and J 5 bases, leaving 8 bases between the germline ends. CDR3 length: 12 amino acids.

V is TRBV6-6 and J is TRBJ2-2; the match to TRBD2 covers 11 bases. The CDR3 has 15 amino acids. V was pared by 5 bases and J by 1 base, with 0 bases of the junction left unmatched. From germline, CDR1 is MNHNY and CDR2 SVGAGI (reference sequence). The CDR3 region has the DNA TGTGCCAGCAGTGGGACTAGCGGGAACACCGGGGAGCTGTTTTTT. Its translation is CASSGTSGNTGELFF.

The CDR3 protein is CASSFGGPTEAFF. The CDR3 DNA reads as TGTGCCAGCAGCTTTGGGGGGCCCACTGAAGCTTTCTTT. This chain uses TRBV11-2 with TRBJ1-1, with D perhaps TRBD1 (6 bases). Germline V gene sequence: CDR1 SGHAT, CDR2 FQNNGV. This CDR3 region has 13 residues. Trimming pared 3 bases from V and 4 bases from J, leaving 9 bases between.

The chain has TRBV19 and TRBJ2-3, with D unresolved. V dropped 3 bases and J dropped 0 bases, with 10 bases sitting between them. This CDR3 comprises 15 residues. CDR1 LNHDA and CDR2 SQIVND come from the germline V gene (reference sequence). The chain's CDR3 is CASSMYVRSTDTQYF. The CDR3 DNA reads TGTGCCAGTAGTATGTACGTTAGAAGCACAGATACGCAGTATTTT.

This chain's CDR3 is CASSKPLTSGRTGNTGELFF. In DNA form, the CDR3 reads TGTGCCAGCAGCAAACCTCTTACTAGCGGGAGAACTGGTAACACCGGGGAGCTGTTTTTT. The genes are TRBV5-4 and TRBJ2-2, with 11 bases aligning to TRBD2. Trimming cost V 4 bases and J 2 bases; bases outside gene matches: 16. The CDR3 extends over 20 amino acids. Germline V gives CDR1 SGHNT, CDR2 YYREEE (reference sequence).

There are a few counts of this clone. J is TRBJ2-7 and V is TRBV4-1; D might be TRBD1 (5 bases). Trimming shortened V by 0 bases and J by 7 bases, and 22 bases separated the two germline ends. This CDR3 region has 17 residues. The germline V gene has CDR1 MGHRA and CDR2 YSYEKL. The CDR3 spells CASSQEKGPGVLWEQYF. CDR3 sequence (DNA): TGCGCCAGCAGCCAAGAAAAGGGGCCCGGCGTCCTTTGGGAGCAGTACTTC.

The chain couples TRBV15 to TRBJ1-2, with a possible D match to TRBD1 (5 bases). CDR1 and CDR2 from the germline V gene are LNHNV and YYDKDF (reference sequence). Trimming took off 2 bases at V and 4 bases at J, with 14 bases between the two ends. This CDR3 comprises 15 residues. The chain's CDR3 is CATSRSPPGRYGYTF. In DNA, the CDR3 is TGTGCCACCAGCAGATCCCCGCCGGGACGCTATGGCTACACCTTC.

This clone was recorded once. This chain links TRBV12-3 or TRBV12-4 with TRBJ2-3, with D possibly being TRBD2 (5 bases). This CDR3 has 13 residues. V was trimmed by 3 bases and J by 1 base, leaving 5 bases between them. CDR3 DNA: TGTGCCAGCAGTTTGAGGGGCACAGATACGCAGTATTTT. This gives the protein CASSLRGTDTQYF.